This TCR beta chain stems from a study of blood T cells in healthy people across ages. Each donor was a healthy Caucasian individual from Russia, aged roughly 6 to 90. Alongside a J-beta primer mix, a sample-barcoded 5' primer served in a second PCR lasting roughly 6 to 12 cycles. TCRdb itself ran the 5' RACE reads through MiXCR, one entry per CDR3 protein. This table holds about 1.1 million distinct CDR3 sequences, roughly two fifths found once. General study points: Unsorted PBMC material precluded a definitive naive versus antigen-experienced comparison. When one million T cells were used, diversity estimates were thought to be underestimates.

CDR1 and CDR2 from the germline V gene are SGHDT and YYEEEE. J lost 3 bases, V lost 0 bases, and 9 bases had no gene match. The CDR3 contains 17 residues. This clonotype was observed a few times. Its antigen is still unknown. The V and J genes are TRBV5-6 and TRBJ2-1; 7 bases align to TRBD2. Sequencing was performed on blood. The origin of this receptor is a man between 18 and 29 years old in good health. The DNA for the CDR3 is TGTGCCAGCAGCTTGGAGCTAAGCGGGACCATCTACAATGAGCAGTTCTTC. Protein sequence: CASSLELSGTIYNEQFF.